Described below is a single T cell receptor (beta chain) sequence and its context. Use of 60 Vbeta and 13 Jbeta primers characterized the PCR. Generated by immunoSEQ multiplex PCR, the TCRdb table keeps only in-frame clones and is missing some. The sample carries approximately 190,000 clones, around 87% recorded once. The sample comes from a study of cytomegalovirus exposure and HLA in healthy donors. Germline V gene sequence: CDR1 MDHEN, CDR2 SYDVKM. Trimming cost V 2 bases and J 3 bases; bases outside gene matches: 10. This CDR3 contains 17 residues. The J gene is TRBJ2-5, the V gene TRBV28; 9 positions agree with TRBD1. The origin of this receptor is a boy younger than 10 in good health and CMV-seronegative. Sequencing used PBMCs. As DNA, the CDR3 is TGTGCCAGCAGTTTAACGAGAAGGGGGACAGGGAAAGAGACCCAGTACTTC. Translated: CASSLTRRGTGKETQYF.